This passage covers 2 T cell receptor beta chains from one sample sequenced in a study of shared clonotypes between healthy human individuals. The protocol was immunoSEQ multiplex PCR, while the TCRdb copy is restricted to in-frame clones and leaves out a portion. The sample carries some 1 million clones, around 76% recorded once. Sequenced: memory CD4+ T cells sorted from blood. This sample's subset: CD45RA-negative fraction. The receptors shown here come from a man between 18 and 35 years old in good health.

The chain combines TRBV18 with TRBJ2-1; TRBD1 aligns across 8 bases. With V trimmed by 1 base and J by 3 bases, 8 bases remained unmatched. Per germline, CDR1 KGHSH and CDR2 LQKENI. CDR3 length: 17 amino acids. CDR3 residues: CASSPLGTGTGYNEQFF. DNA of the CDR3: TGTGCCAGCTCACCACTCGGCACCGGGACAGGCTACAATGAGCAGTTCTTC.

The chain is built from TRBV10-3 and TRBJ1-4; TRBD1 might be the D (5 bases). Germline V lookup: CDR1 ENHRY, CDR2 SYGVKD. This CDR3 spans 11 amino acids. The CDR3 reads CATSRGEKLFF. The CDR3 region has the DNA TGTGCTACTTCTCGGGGGGAAAAACTGTTTTTT.